The clone carrying this TCR beta chain was found a few times. The antigen is undetermined. The sample belongs to a study of blood T cell dynamics during melanoma immunotherapy. Turning to the study itself: Metastatic melanoma patients received first-line pembrolizumab or nivolumab plus ipilimumab. Overall study results and limits: Clones driving repertoire changes may be melanoma-specific or general immune activation.

V lost 4 bases and J lost 9; bases outside the gene matches: 6. The length of the CDR3 is 15 residues. Germline V gives CDR1 MNHNS, CDR2 SASEGT. Only in-frame clones appear in the TCRdb table, and some are missing; sequencing was by immunoSEQ multiplex PCR. The sample includes several thousand clones, about four fifths of them seen just once. Time point denoted: pre-treatment baseline. Sampling occurred pretreatment (T0) and at week 3 (W3), after cycle one of checkpoint blockade. Patients had no prior systemic cancer treatment, immunosuppressants or other active cancers. The clonotype comes from a human donor with melanoma. Specimen: blood, collected from a patient treated with checkpoint blockade. The J gene is TRBJ1-6, the V gene TRBV6-1; 10 nucleotides line up with TRBD1. CDR3 nucleotides: TGTGCCAGCAGTGCCCCGGGACAGGGGACTTCACCCCTCCACTTT. Its protein product is CASSAPGQGTSPLHF.